This entry describes one TCR beta chain. This record comes from a study of shared clonotypes between healthy human individuals. Naive CD8 isolation took CD45RO-negative cells positively selected for CCR7 and excluded terminally differentiated effector memory CD45RA+ cells. Clones were sequenced by immunoSEQ multiplex PCR, and TCRdb holds only the in-frame ones, with some missing. Of about 1,800,000 clones listed, less than 95% were seen once; the top ten hold more than 0.95%. The TCR comes from a man between 18 and 35 years old in good health. Specimen: naive CD8+ T cells sorted from blood.

Here the CDR3 reads CASSLSLGGITDTQYF. In DNA form, the CDR3 reads TGTGCCAGCAGTTTATCTCTCGGGGGAATCACAGATACGCAGTATTTT. The V and J genes are TRBV27 and TRBJ2-3; a possible D gene is TRBD2 (6 bases). The ends were cut back, 0 bases at V and 2 bases at J, with 12 bases in the middle. Looked up from germline, CDR1 is MNHEY and CDR2 is SMNVEV (reference sequence). The CDR3 contains 16 residues.